The 15 T cell receptor beta chains in this list originate from one sample, sequenced in a study of blood T cell repertoires in COVID-19. Sequencing was performed with immunoSEQ multiplex PCR; in TCRdb, only in-frame clones are kept and a portion is missing. The repertoire includes 8,500 to 10,000 clones, roughly 84% of them detected once, and 9.5% to 13% sits in the top ten. The sample was peripheral blood. The receptors stem from a human donor in a cohort sampled during active COVID-19.

V is TRBV3-1 (or the pseudogene TRBV3-2) and J is TRBJ2-2; 12 bases map to TRBD1. The CDR3 loop spans 18 amino acids. The germline CDR1 and CDR2 sequences are LGHDT and YNNKEL (reference sequence). J was trimmed by 2 bases and V by 4 bases; bases with no gene match: 8. CDR3 sequence: CASSRATGTGGNTGELFF. For the CDR3, the DNA is TGTGCCAGCAGCCGAGCGACCGGGACAGGGGGCAACACCGGGGAGCTGTTTTTT.

The CDR3 spells CASSIAAGYGLYEQYF. The CDR3 nucleotides read TGTGCCAGTAGTATAGCGGCGGGATACGGGCTCTACGAGCAGTACTTC. This rearrangement joins TRBV19 to TRBJ2-7, with D maybe TRBD2 (6 bases). Per the germline V gene, CDR1 is LNHDA and CDR2 is SQIVND (reference sequence). The V end lost 1 base, the J end lost 3 bases, and 16 bases lay between the germline ends. There are 16 residues in the CDR3.

This chain links TRBV9 with TRBJ2-5, with 10 bases matching TRBD2. The CDR3 extends over 14 amino acids. The trim removed 1 base at V and 5 bases at J, leaving 2 bases unmatched. Looked up from germline, CDR1 is SGDLS and CDR2 is YYNGEE. The CDR3 DNA is TGTGCCAGCAGCGTAAATAGCGGGGGGGAGACCCAGTACTTC. It codes for CASSVNSGGETQYF.

The chain couples TRBV20-1 to TRBJ1-2; no firm D call. Looked up from germline, CDR1 is DFQATT and CDR2 is SNEGSKA (reference sequence). V lost 3 bases and J 0 bases, leaving 11 bases between the germline ends. The CDR3 is 14 amino acids. CDR3 DNA sequence: TGCAGTGCTAGTAGGAGGGAAGCTAACTATGGCTACACCTTC. This encodes CSASRREANYGYTF.

The chain uses TRBV6-4 and TRBJ2-3; TRBD2 matches at 8 bases. CDR1 is MRHNA, CDR2 SNTAGT, per germline. The V gene end was trimmed by 3 bases and the J gene end by 2 bases; junction bases not matched to a gene: 4. The CDR3 contains 15 residues. The CDR3 DNA is TGTGCCAGCAGTGAAGCGGGGGACTCCACAGATACGCAGTATTTT. The encoded protein is CASSEAGDSTDTQYF.

The rearrangement uses TRBV6-5 and TRBJ1-3; no clear D. The CDR3 spans 14 residues. Germline V gene sequence: CDR1 MNHEY, CDR2 SVGAGI. The V end was cut by 10 bases, the J end by 0 bases, with 13 bases between. Here the CDR3 reads CATGRELSGNTIYF. CDR3 coding DNA: TGTGCCACCGGACGGGAACTCTCTGGAAACACCATATATTTT.

This clone was counted a single time. The chain carries TRBV5-4 and TRBJ1-3; possible D gene TRBD1, 5 bases. Germline V gene data show CDR1 as SGHNT and CDR2 as YYREEE (reference sequence). The CDR3 sequence is 15 residues long. Trimming removed 0 bases from V and 1 base from J, with 8 bases in between. CDR3 nucleotides: TGTGCCAGCAGCTTGGGGGGGGGTTCTGGAAACACCATATATTTT. It specifies CASSLGGGSGNTIYF.

CDR3 sequence (DNA): TGTGCCAGCAGCTTAGCTAGCGAGTCCTACAATGAGCAGTTCTTC. Its protein product is CASSLASESYNEQFF. The gene calls are TRBV11-3 and TRBJ2-1; D perhaps matches TRBD2 (6 bases). The CDR3 covers 15 residues. Germline CDR1 and CDR2: SGHNT and YENEEA. Deletions cut 1 base from V and 1 base from J, with 8 bases between.

V is TRBV27 and J is TRBJ2-7, with 10 bases identical to TRBD1. The germline gives CDR1 MNHEY, CDR2 SMNVEV (reference sequence). V trimming: 2 bases; J trimming: 4 bases; junction bases outside the gene matches: 5. The CDR3 loop spans 15 amino acids. The CDR3 loop is CASSLGTGALYEQYF. The CDR3 DNA reads as TGTGCCAGCAGTTTAGGGACAGGGGCTTTGTACGAGCAGTACTTC.

The genes are TRBV3-1 (or the pseudogene TRBV3-2) and TRBJ2-7; 9 nucleotides align to TRBD1. With V trimmed by 3 bases and J by 5 bases, 11 bases remained unmatched. This CDR3 comprises 16 residues. Germline CDR1 reads LGHDT; CDR2 reads YNNKEL (reference sequence). The CDR3 loop is CASSQATGTGPNEQYF. The DNA of the CDR3 is TGTGCCAGCAGCCAGGCCACCGGGACAGGGCCCAACGAGCAGTACTTC.

The rearrangement joins TRBV12-3 or TRBV12-4 to TRBJ2-7; possible D gene TRBD2, 5 bases. This CDR3 contains 12 residues. V shed 3 bases and J shed 6 bases, with 9 bases lying between them. CDR3 nucleotide sequence: TGTGCCAGCAGTTTTTCGGGGAGCGAGCAGTACTTC. This translates into CASSFSGSEQYF.

The gene calls are TRBV5-5 and TRBJ1-1; D ambiguous. Trimming removed 0 bases from V and 4 bases from J, with 7 bases in between. The CDR3 length is 13 residues. Germline-derived CDR1 and CDR2 are SGHKS and YYEKEE (reference sequence). The DNA of the CDR3 is TGTGCCAGCAGCTTGGTGGCAGGCACTGAAGCTTTCTTT. Residues: CASSLVAGTEAFF.

This clone was counted once. The CDR3 loop is CASSVWTGVGHEQYF. The CDR3 DNA follows: TGTGCCAGTAGTGTTTGGACAGGGGTAGGCCACGAGCAGTACTTC. V usage is TRBV19 and J usage is TRBJ2-7; 9 bases line up with TRBD1. The CDR3 loop spans 15 amino acids. Germline-derived CDR1 and CDR2 are LNHDA and SQIVND (reference sequence). The J segment lost 5 bases and the V segment lost 5 bases, leaving 10 bases of the junction unmatched.

The CDR3 DNA sequence: TGTGCCAGCAGTCCGTCGGTCGGGGAGACGAACACTGAAGCTTTCTTT. Protein sequence: CASSPSVGETNTEAFF. The V gene is TRBV28, the J gene TRBJ1-1; D gene ambiguous. Germline values: CDR1 MDHEN, CDR2 SYDVKM. The CDR3 spans 16 residues. Trimming removed 5 bases from V and 1 base from J, with 17 bases in between.

This clone has a single count. The chain has TRBV29-1 and TRBJ1-6; weak D call: TRBD1 (6 bases). CDR1 is SQVTM, CDR2 ANQGSEA, per germline. Trimming removed 7 bases at V and 2 bases at J, with 12 bases between. This CDR3 is 14 amino acids long. CDR3 DNA: TGCAGCGCTCGGGAGGGGGCCTATAATTCACCCCTCCACTTT. This sequence encodes CSAREGAYNSPLHF.